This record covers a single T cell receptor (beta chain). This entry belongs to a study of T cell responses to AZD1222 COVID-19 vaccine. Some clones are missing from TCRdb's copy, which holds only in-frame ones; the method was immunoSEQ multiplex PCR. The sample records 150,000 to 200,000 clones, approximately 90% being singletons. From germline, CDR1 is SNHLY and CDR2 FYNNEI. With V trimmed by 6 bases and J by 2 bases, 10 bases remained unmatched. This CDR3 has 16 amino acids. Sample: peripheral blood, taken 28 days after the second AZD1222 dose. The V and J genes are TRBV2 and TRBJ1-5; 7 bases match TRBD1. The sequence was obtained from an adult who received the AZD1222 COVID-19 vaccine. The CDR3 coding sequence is TGTGCCAGCAGCGATGACAGGGTTGTAGGCAATCAGCCCCAGCATTTT. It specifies CASSDDRVVGNQPQHF.